A selection of T cell receptor beta chains follows, all from one sample in a study of a mutant IDH1 vaccine in newly diagnosed glioma. These receptors' targets are unknown. The protocol was immunoSEQ multiplex PCR, while the TCRdb copy is restricted to in-frame clones and leaves out a portion. The data hold tens of thousands of clones, with 60% to 75% observed a single time. The material was PBMCs, obtained from a glioma patient whose treatment included an IDH1 peptide vaccine. Receptor source: a middle-aged man with glioma. CDR3s include the opening cysteine and the closing phenylalanine or tryptophan. Fields, in order: J gene, clone size, CDR3 length, V gene, D gene, CDR3 DNA, CDR3 protein. D genes are given only for firm matches. Clone size is given for some rows only: seen once, a few or many times, or a class if the clone is expanded.

TRBJ2-6 | - | 16 | TRBV6-1 | - | TGTGCCAGCAGTGAATCGGGTGCCTCTGGGGCCAACGTCCTGACTTTC | CASSESGASGANVLTF
TRBJ2-5 | - | 15 | TRBV5-6 | TRBD1 | TGTGCCAGCAGCTTGTCTCCAGGGGGCGCGGAGACCCAGTACTTC | CASSLSPGGAETQYF
TRBJ2-7 | - | 11 | TRBV10-3 | - | TGTGCCATCAGTGTACTGTACGAGCAGTACTTC | CAISVLYEQYF
TRBJ1-2 | - | 15 | TRBV19 | - | TGTGCCAGTAGTATGTTGGGACCTCTCGACTATGGCTACACCTTC | CASSMLGPLDYGYTF
TRBJ1-5 | - | 15 | TRBV10-3 | - | TGTGCCATCAGTGACAGGGGCGTTGAGGGTCAGCCCCAGCATTTT | CAISDRGVEGQPQHF
TRBJ1-1 | - | 15 | TRBV5-1 | TRBD1 | TGCGCCAGCAGCCTACTCCCTGACAGGGCCACTGAAGCTTTCTTT | CASSLLPDRATEAFF
TRBJ1-4 | - | 15 | TRBV5-6 | TRBD1 | TGTGCCAGCAGCGGGGTGGACAGGGAGAATGAAAAACTGTTTTTT | CASSGVDRENEKLFF
TRBJ2-5 | few | 11 | TRBV20-1 | - | TGCAGTGCTAGAGATCGGGAGACCCAGTACTTC | CSARDRETQYF
TRBJ2-5 | - | 13 | TRBV19 | - | TGTGCCAGTAGTTGGACGACCCGGGAGACCCAGTACTTC | CASSWTTRETQYF
TRBJ2-2 | - | 17 | TRBV28 | - | TGTGCCAGCAGTTTATCCTGGAGAAGGGCCGGTGCTGGGGAGCTGTTTTTT | CASSLSWRRAGAGELFF
TRBJ1-2 | - | 14 | TRBV2 | - | TGTGCCAGCAGTGAAGCGCGGCAGGGAGGTGGCTACACCTTC | CASSEARQGGGYTF
TRBJ2-5 | - | 14 | TRBV29-1 | TRBD2 | TGCAGCGTTCACGGACTAGCGGAGGGGGAGACCCAGTACTTC | CSVHGLAEGETQYF
TRBJ2-1 | - | 12 | TRBV6-4 | - | TGTGCCAGCAGTGACGCGGACGGCGAGCAGTTCTTC | CASSDADGEQFF
TRBJ2-1 | once | 16 | TRBV5-4 | TRBD2 | TGTGCCAGCACCCCGCACCCCAGCGGGACCTACAATGAGCAGTTCTTC | CASTPHPSGTYNEQFF
TRBJ1-2 | once | 15 | TRBV14 | - | TGTGCCAGCAGCCTGTGGGGGGGGCGTGACTATGGCTACACCTTC | CASSLWGGRDYGYTF
TRBJ2-7 | - | 14 | TRBV6-5 | - | TGTGCCAGCAGCCCCACAGGGAACATGTACGAGCAGTACTTC | CASSPTGNMYEQYF
TRBJ1-4 | - | 16 | TRBV5-1 | - | TGCGCCAGCAGCTTGGACAGGGTAGCTACTAATGAAAAACTGTTTTTT | CASSLDRVATNEKLFF
TRBJ2-7 | - | 17 | TRBV5-6 | TRBD1 | TGTGCCAGCAGCTTGAGCTCAACAGGGGCCATTCTCTACGAGCAGTACTTC | CASSLSSTGAILYEQYF
TRBJ1-4 | few | 14 | TRBV27 | - | TGTGCCAGCAGTCTCACACGAGATAATGAAAAACTGTTTTTT | CASSLTRDNEKLFF
TRBJ1-5 | medium-sized | 13 | TRBV7-2 | - | TGTGCCAGCAGCTTTGGACAGTGGCAGCCCCAGCATTTT | CASSFGQWQPQHF
TRBJ2-7 | - | 17 | TRBV10-3 | TRBD1 | TGTGCCATCAGGGCGGGACAGGGAACCTATAACGGCGACGAGCAGTACTTC | CAIRAGQGTYNGDEQYF
TRBJ2-1 | once | 15 | TRBV7-6 | - | TGTGCCAGCAGCTTATCGCCAGGGGTCATCTATGAGCAGTTCTTC | CASSLSPGVIYEQFF
TRBJ2-2 | - | 16 | TRBV9 | - | TGTGCCAGCAGCGTTGGTAGCTGGATGAACACCGGGGAGCTGTTTTTT | CASSVGSWMNTGELFF
TRBJ2-3 | few | 15 | TRBV5-1 | TRBD2 | TGCGCCAGCAGCGGTGAAGCGGGGGGGTCAGATACGCAGTATTTT | CASSGEAGGSDTQYF
TRBJ1-2 | - | 16 | TRBV6-6 | TRBD1 | TGTGCCAGCAGTTATATTCCCGGGACAGGGGTCTATGGCTACACCTTC | CASSYIPGTGVYGYTF
TRBJ1-4 | - | 16 | TRBV5-1 | TRBD1 | TGCGCCAGCAGCTTGGAGGCGGGGGACAGTCTGGAAAAACTGTTTTTT | CASSLEAGDSLEKLFF
TRBJ2-1 | - | 14 | TRBV10-3 | TRBD1 | TGTGCCATCACCCCTGACAGGGGCTACAATGAGCAGTTCTTC | CAITPDRGYNEQFF
TRBJ1-2 | few | 13 | TRBV30 | - | TGTGCCTGGGCCATTCAGGGGTTGCATGGCTACACCTTC | CAWAIQGLHGYTF
TRBJ1-5 | - | 14 | TRBV15 | - | TGTGCCACCAGCAGAGGGACGGCCGGTCAGCCCCAGCATTTT | CATSRGTAGQPQHF
TRBJ2-1 | - | 11 | TRBV2 | - | TGTGCCAGCTCTCAGCTCGATGAGCAGTTCTTC | CASSQLDEQFF
TRBJ2-7 | - | 14 | TRBV5-1 | - | TGCGCCAGCAGCCCAAACCCCGCAGGGTACGAGCAGTACTTC | CASSPNPAGYEQYF
TRBJ2-1 | once | 15 | TRBV2 | TRBD1 | TGTGCCAGCAGTGATTTGGGACAGGGATACAATGAGCAGTTCTTC | CASSDLGQGYNEQFF
TRBJ2-7 | - | 13 | TRBV29-1 | TRBD2 | TGCAGCGTGCTGACTAGCGGGGTTTACGAGCAGTACTTC | CSVLTSGVYEQYF
TRBJ1-1 | - | 13 | TRBV30 | - | TGTGCCTGGAGTGCGAGGGGGAGGACTGAAGCTTTCTTT | CAWSARGRTEAFF
TRBJ1-5 | - | 14 | TRBV15 | - | TGTGCCACCAGCAGAGATACCACGAATCAGCCCCAGCATTTT | CATSRDTTNQPQHF
TRBJ2-7 | many | 15 | TRBV27 | - | TGTGCCAGCAAATCCGGACCGGGGCGTCTCTACGAGCAGTACTTC | CASKSGPGRLYEQYF
TRBJ2-3 | - | 10 | TRBV6-5 | - | TGTGCCAGCACCGGAGATACGCAGTATTTT | CASTGDTQYF
TRBJ2-5 | few | 14 | TRBV19 | TRBD2 | TGTGCCAGTAGTATCGGCGGGAGACAAGAGACCCAGTACTTC | CASSIGGRQETQYF
TRBJ2-1 | few | 13 | TRBV7-9 | - | TGTGCCAGCAGCTTCCGGGACCTCAATGAGCAGTTCTTC | CASSFRDLNEQFF
TRBJ2-7 | - | 13 | TRBV11-3 | TRBD1 | TGTGCCAGCAGCCCCGGACAGGGTTACGAGCAGTACTTC | CASSPGQGYEQYF
TRBJ1-1 | - | 13 | TRBV6-4 | - | TGTGCCAGCAGTCCGGGTATGAACACTGAAGCTTTCTTT | CASSPGMNTEAFF
TRBJ1-4 | - | 13 | TRBV2 | TRBD1 | TGTGCCAGCAGGGCAGGGGGCCATGAAAAACTGTTTTTT | CASRAGGHEKLFF
TRBJ1-2 | - | 13 | TRBV12-5 | TRBD1 | TGTGCTAGTGGTTTGGGCAGGGGGAGCGGCTACACCTTC | CASGLGRGSGYTF
TRBJ2-7 | - | 16 | TRBV28 | TRBD2 | TGTGCCAGCAGTTCGTATAGCGGGGGGGCGGGCCACGAGCAGTACTTC | CASSSYSGGAGHEQYF
TRBJ1-5 | - | 16 | TRBV7-2 | - | TGTGCCAGCAGCTTATGGGGGGGAGGGGCGGGTCAGCCCCAGCATTTT | CASSLWGGGAGQPQHF
TRBJ2-2 | - | 13 | TRBV2 | - | TGTGCCAGCAGTTCTCAGGCCACCGGGGAGCTGTTTTTT | CASSSQATGELFF
TRBJ1-5 | - | 13 | TRBV6-5 | - | TGTGCCAGCAGCGGGGCAGGGTTTCAGCCCCAGCATTTT | CASSGAGFQPQHF
TRBJ2-7 | - | 15 | TRBV6-1 | TRBD2 | TGTGCCAGCACCTCGGGCGGGGGGTCCCCCTACGAGCAGTACTTC | CASTSGGGSPYEQYF
TRBJ1-3 | - | 14 | TRBV10-3 | - | TGTGCCATCAGTGAAGCAGGCTCTGGAAACACCATATATTTT | CAISEAGSGNTIYF
TRBJ1-2 | - | 15 | TRBV5-6 | - | TGTGCCAGCAGCTCAGGTCGGTGGGGTTGGTATGGCTACACCTTC | CASSSGRWGWYGYTF
TRBJ1-4 | - | 14 | TRBV5-1 | TRBD1 | TGCGCCAGCAGCCCAGGACAGGGTTATGAAAAACTGTTTTTT | CASSPGQGYEKLFF
TRBJ1-1 | - | 12 | TRBV5-1 | TRBD1 | TGCGCCAGCAGCTGGCAGGGGGCTGAAGCTTTCTTT | CASSWQGAEAFF
TRBJ1-2 | - | 11 | TRBV2 | - | TGTGCCACCCCACAGAGGGATGGCTACACCTTC | CATPQRDGYTF
TRBJ1-3 | - | 16 | TRBV4-1 | - | TGCGCCAGCAGCCAACACGGGATCAAGGCGGGAAACACCATATATTTT | CASSQHGIKAGNTIYF